This T cell receptor beta chain came from a study of CD8 T cells in ankylosing spondylitis. The germline CDR1 and CDR2 sequences are SGHDT and YYEEEE. V lost 10 bases and J 6 bases, leaving 13 bases between the germline ends. This CDR3 is 12 amino acids long. Study-wide results and caveats: Reportedly, significant enrichment of disease-linked clones occurred in matched ankylosing spondylitis synovial fluid. A TCR beta motif made of about 8 highly homologous variants seemed typical of ankylosing spondylitis blood.

In regard to this clonotype: The antigen remains unidentified.

TCR beta libraries were made by quantitative 5'-RACE with molecular barcodes. TCRdb recomputed calls from the 5' RACE reads with MiXCR, one row per CDR3 protein. Counted here are about 160,000 distinct CDR3 sequences, around 16% occurring once; the ten biggest clones make up about 8.2%. The chain has TRBV5-6 and TRBJ2-2; no clear D gene. The sequenced material came from blood, either unsorted or a sorted T cell fraction (not recorded which). The origin of this receptor is a male donor with ankylosing spondylitis or in good health (not recorded which). The CDR3 protein is CAGGRRAGELFF. The DNA for the CDR3 is TGTGCCGGCGGAAGACGAGCCGGGGAGCTGTTTTTT.